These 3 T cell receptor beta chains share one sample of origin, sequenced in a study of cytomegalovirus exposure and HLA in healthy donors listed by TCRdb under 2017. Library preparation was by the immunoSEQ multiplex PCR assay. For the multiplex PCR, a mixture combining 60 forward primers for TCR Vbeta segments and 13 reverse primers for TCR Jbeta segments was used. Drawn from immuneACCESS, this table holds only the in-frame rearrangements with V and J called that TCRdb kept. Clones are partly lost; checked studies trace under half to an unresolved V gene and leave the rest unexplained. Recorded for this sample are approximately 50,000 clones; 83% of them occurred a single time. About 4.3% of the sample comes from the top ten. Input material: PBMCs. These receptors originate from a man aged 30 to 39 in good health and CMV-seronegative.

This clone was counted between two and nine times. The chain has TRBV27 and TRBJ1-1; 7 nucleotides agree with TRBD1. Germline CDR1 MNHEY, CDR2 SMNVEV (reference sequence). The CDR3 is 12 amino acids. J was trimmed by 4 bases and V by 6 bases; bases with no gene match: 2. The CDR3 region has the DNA TGTGCCAGCAGAAAGGGGGCCACTGAAGCTTTCTTT. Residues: CASRKGATEAFF.

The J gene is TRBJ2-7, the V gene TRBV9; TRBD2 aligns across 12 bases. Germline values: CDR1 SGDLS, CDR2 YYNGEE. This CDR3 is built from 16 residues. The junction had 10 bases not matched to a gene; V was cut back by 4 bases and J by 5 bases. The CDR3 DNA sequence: TGTGCCAGCAGCCCCCGACTAGCGGGAGCCCACCACGAGCAGTACTTC. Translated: CASSPRLAGAHHEQYF. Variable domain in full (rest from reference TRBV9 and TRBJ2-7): DSGVTQTPKHLITATGQRVTLRCSPRSGDLSVYWYQQSLDQGLQFLIQYYNGEERAKGNILERFSAQQFPDLHSELNLSSLELGDSALYFCASSPRLAGAHHEQYFGPGTRLTVT.

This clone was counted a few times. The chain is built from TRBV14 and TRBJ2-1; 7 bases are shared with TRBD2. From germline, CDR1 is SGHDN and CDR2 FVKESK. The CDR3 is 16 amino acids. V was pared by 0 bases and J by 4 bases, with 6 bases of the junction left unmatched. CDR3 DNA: TGTGCCAGCAGCCAAGATCGGCTAGCGGCATACAATGAGCAGTTCTTC. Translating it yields CASSQDRLAAYNEQFF.